This note documents a single T cell receptor beta chain sequence. A second roughly 6 to 12 cycle PCR used barcoded and J-beta primers. The authors tagged each cDNA molecule using a template-switch adaptor with 12 random nucleotides. From each sample, at least 2.5 million paired-end reads containing CDR3 were obtained. In TCRdb, the 5' RACE reads were re-called with MiXCR into one record per CDR3 protein. In the table there are over 700,000 distinct CDR3 sequences, around half of which are singletons. Germline V gives CDR1 SGHVS, CDR2 FQNEAQ. Trimming cost V 5 bases and J 0 bases, with 16 bases left between them. The CDR3 loop spans 16 amino acids. The data were taken from a study of blood T cells in healthy people across ages.

The material sequenced was blood. This clonotype was sampled from a man aged 80 or over in good health. The chain employs TRBV7-8 and TRBJ1-2; D remains ambiguous. The chain's CDR3 is CASSPSRTATNYGYTF. CDR3 bases: TGTGCCAGCAGCCCCTCTCGGACCGCCACTAACTATGGCTACACCTTC. Drawing the rest from reference TRBV7-8 and TRBJ1-2, the complete variable domain is GAGVSQSPRYKVAKRGQDVALRCDPISGHVSLFWYQQALGQGPEFLTYFQNEAQLDKSGLPSDRFFAERPEGSVSTLKIQRTQQEDSAVYLCASSPSRTATNYGYTFGSGTRLTVV.